These 10 T cell receptor beta chains originate from one sample sequenced in a study of OX40 agonist ivuxolimab in advanced cancers. Produced via immunoSEQ multiplex PCR; TCRdb's table is partial and in-frame only. The sample contains under 40,000 clones, about three quarters of which appear only once. Sequencing was performed on CD4+ or CD8+ T cells sorted from blood, taken in a trial of the OX40 agonist ivuxolimab. The receptors here all came from an adult with an advanced solid tumor such as melanoma, head and neck, liver or kidney cancer.

The rearrangement uses TRBV6-5 and TRBJ1-2, with D unresolved. Germline-derived CDR1 and CDR2 are MNHEY and SVGAGI. The CDR3 is 14 residues long. The V and J ends lost 0 bases and 8 bases respectively, with 13 bases between them. The CDR3: CASSYSTSSFGYTF. The DNA for the CDR3 is TGTGCCAGCAGTTACTCGACCTCTTCTTTCGGCTACACCTTC.

The chain employs TRBV11-2 and TRBJ1-4; 7 bases line up with TRBD1. Germline V gene lookup returns CDR1 SGHAT and CDR2 FQNNGV. With 7 bases clipped from V and 7 bases from J, the junction kept 12 bases outside the gene matches. The CDR3 spans 15 residues. The CDR3 coding sequence is TGTGCCAGCAAAATCTCTGCACGACAGGGTGAAAAACTGTTTTTT. Encoded protein: CASKISARQGEKLFF.

The chain links TRBV4-2 to TRBJ1-1; the D is unclear. Trimming cost V 1 base and J 1 base, with 7 bases left between them. Germline V gene lookup returns CDR1 LGHNA and CDR2 YNFKEQ. The CDR3 is 14 amino acids. DNA for the CDR3: TGTGCCAGCAGCCAAGGGGCGCAGAACACTGAAGCTTTCTTT. Its protein product is CASSQGAQNTEAFF.

V is TRBV9 and J is TRBJ2-5; no reliable D call. Germline V CDR1 and CDR2: SGDLS, YYNGEE. This CDR3 has 17 residues. Trimming pared 0 bases from V and 1 base from J, leaving 16 bases between. This CDR3 reads CASSVVGFKPFQETQYF. CDR3 nucleotide sequence: TGTGCCAGCAGCGTAGTGGGATTCAAGCCGTTCCAAGAGACCCAGTACTTC.

This chain uses TRBV10-3 with TRBJ2-1; D ambiguous. V gave up 5 bases and J gave up 4 bases, with 9 bases separating them. This CDR3 has 13 amino acids. Looked up from germline, CDR1 is ENHRY and CDR2 is SYGVKD. CDR3 bases: TGTGCCATCAGTCCGTTTGGGTACAATGAGCAGTTCTTC. Residues: CAISPFGYNEQFF.

The chain joins TRBV7-9 to TRBJ1-1, with unresolved D. CDR3 size: 13 residues. The germline V gene has CDR1 SEHNR and CDR2 FQNEAQ (reference sequence). V dropped 2 bases and J dropped 2 bases, with 6 bases sitting between them. Here the CDR3 reads CASSLSRNTEAFF. Written as DNA, the CDR3 is TGTGCCAGCAGCTTAAGTCGTAACACTGAAGCTTTCTTT.

The table lists this clone with a few counts. This rearrangement joins TRBV28 to TRBJ2-5; TRBD1 aligns across 7 bases. The CDR3 runs 14 residues. The germline gives CDR1 MDHEN, CDR2 SYDVKM. J lost 4 bases, V lost 4 bases, and 6 bases had no gene match. The CDR3 loop is CASSSRRGLETQYF. CDR3 bases: TGTGCCAGCAGTTCGCGCAGGGGGTTAGAGACCCAGTACTTC.

The J gene is TRBJ1-2, the V gene TRBV2; D uncertain. Germline-derived CDR1 and CDR2 are SNHLY and FYNNEI. Between the trimmed V and J ends, which lost 2 bases and 7 bases, there was a span of 8 bases. The CDR3 covers 12 residues. The CDR3 DNA reads as TGTGCCAGCAGTGAACGGGAGTCTGGCTACACCTTC. This translates into CASSERESGYTF.

This clone turned up a few times. The chain links TRBV11-2 to TRBJ2-7; D is ambiguous. V was pared by 1 base and J by 3 bases, with 7 bases between. The CDR3 consists of 13 residues. Germline V lookup: CDR1 SGHAT, CDR2 FQNNGV. The CDR3 DNA reads TGTGCCAGCAGCTTAGGGGAAAACTACGAGCAGTACTTC. Translated, it gives CASSLGENYEQYF.

The chain combines TRBV6-1 with TRBJ1-5; a weak D match, TRBD1 (6 bases). The V end lost 5 bases, the J end lost 7 bases, and 18 bases lay between the germline ends. Germline loops: CDR1 MNHNS, CDR2 SASEGT. The CDR3 runs to 15 residues. The CDR3 reads CASSPVQGGRQPQHF. The DNA for the CDR3 is TGTGCCAGCAGTCCAGTACAGGGAGGCAGGCAGCCCCAGCATTTT.